What follows are 30 T cell receptor delta chains derived from one specimen sequenced in a study of gamma-delta T cells after stem cell transplantation (dated by TCRdb to 2016 to 2017). To prepare the library, RT-PCR was applied. Sequencing was carried out with an Illumina MiSeq. For TCRdb, the public reads were processed anew by CATT, and duplicate DNA sequences were folded into one row. A total of more than 1,500 delta-chain clones appear in this sample, about 5.6% of them only once. More than 55% of the sample comes from the top ten. The sequenced material came from gamma-delta T cells. The receptors originated from a human donor. It is not recorded whose cells these are; they may come from a transplant donor.

A word on this clone: A far more abundant clone sits one base away, making this likely a read error. The chain joins TRDV1 to TRDJ1, with 8 bases that match TRDD3. V lost 2 bases to trimming and J lost 0 bases; unmatched junction nucleotides: 53. This CDR3 is 32 amino acids long. Germline values: CDR1 TSWWSYY, CDR2 QGS. The CDR3 is CALGEGRSTDFVKFLWPPPITGGPRYTDKLIF. CDR3 DNA: TGTGCTCTTGGGGAAGGGAGGAGCACGGATTTTGTTAAGTTTCTCTGGCCTCCTCCAATTACTGGGGGCCCAAGGTACACCGATAAACTCATCTTT.

This clone came up a few times. This is likely an artifact of a read error, given a far larger clone one base away. The sample contains more than one DNA sequence encoding this CDR3. V and J are TRDV1 and TRDJ1; D is ambiguous. CDR1 TSWWSYY and CDR2 QGS come from the germline V gene. Between the trimmed V and J ends, which lost 3 bases and 7 bases, there was a span of 21 bases. The CDR3 extends over 16 amino acids. The CDR3 sequence: CALGDVGRGKRSKLIF. For the CDR3, the DNA is TGTGCTCTTGGGGATGTCGGGCGAGGAAAACGCTCTAAACTCATCTTT.

This clone has only a few counts. This sequence is one base from a far larger clone and is likely a read error. Other DNA sequences from this sample encode an identical CDR3 as well. The chain is built from TRDV2 and TRDJ3; 7 bases align to TRDD3. Germline CDR1 and CDR2: GEAIGNYY and EKD. The length of the CDR3 is 22 residues. J lost 0 bases, V lost 1 base, and 17 bases had no gene match. The CDR3 bases are TGTGCCTGTGACACTGGTTTGGGTCCCCACTGGGGAAGCTCCTGGGACACCCGACAGATGTTTTTC. Protein sequence: CACDTGLGPHWGSSWDTRQMFF.

Judged by abundance, this clone is medium-sized. A far bigger clonotype differs at one base, so this is likely a read error. The chain links TRDV2 to TRDJ3; 12 nucleotides line up with TRDD3. In germline, CDR1 is GEAIGNYY, CDR2 EKD. The CDR3 sequence is 21 residues long. Trimming at V came to 3 bases and at J to 3 bases, leaving 14 bases not matched to a gene. As DNA, the CDR3 is TGTGCCTGTGACCGGTATGAGGCCACTGGGGGATACTACTGGGACACCCGACAGATGTTTTTC. Its translation is CACDRYEATGGYYWDTRQMFF.

Worth noting for this clone: A far larger clone is one base from this, pointing to a likely read error. This same CDR3 is encoded by further DNA sequences in the sample. The rearrangement uses TRDV1 and TRDJ2, with TRDD3 matching 8 bases. The germline CDR1 and CDR2 sequences are TSWWSYY and QGS. CDR3 size: 22 residues. In nucleotides, the CDR3 is TGTGCTCTTGGGGAACCACACTCGGGACTGGGGGTCCCACGCTTTTTGACGGCACAACTCTTCTTT. Its translation is CALGEPHSGLGVPRFLTAQLFF.

This clone is termed medium-sized (0.01 to 0.1%). A read error is likely here: a far larger clone is one base away. The chain joins TRDV2 to TRDJ3; no firm D call. Germline-derived CDR1 and CDR2 are GEAIGNYY and EKD. V dropped 3 bases and J dropped 1 base, with 9 bases sitting between them. CDR3 length: 16 residues. The chain's CDR3 is CACDARPSWDTRQMFF. The CDR3 DNA reads TGTGCCTGTGACGCCAGACCATCCTGGGACACCCGACAGATGTTTTTC.

The J gene is TRDJ1, the V gene TRDV2; 12 bases agree with TRDD3. CDR3 length equals 18 residues. Germline V gene lookup returns CDR1 GEAIGNYY and CDR2 EKD. The J segment lost 1 base and the V segment lost 2 bases, leaving 10 bases of the junction unmatched. The CDR3: CACDNLGDTGAGTDKLIF. The CDR3, as DNA: TGTGCCTGTGACAACCTGGGGGATACGGGGGCCGGCACCGATAAACTCATCTTT.

The rearrangement joins TRDV2 to TRDJ1, with 8 bases identical to TRDD3. CDR3 size: 19 residues. J was trimmed by 1 base and V by 0 bases; bases with no gene match: 15. Germline V gene data show CDR1 as GEAIGNYY and CDR2 as EKD. The DNA of the CDR3 is TGTGCCTGTGACACCGTATACGGTACTGGGGGGCAAACCACCGATAAACTCATCTTT. Amino acids: CACDTVYGTGGQTTDKLIF.

This clone has more than one count but fewer than ten. The protein given by TCRdb reflects a much larger clone and differs at residue 16 from this DNA's translation, likely from a read error; the protein shown is the DNA's translation. The rearrangement joins TRDV1 to TRDJ1; D not resolved. The CDR3 covers 19 residues. The germline V gene encodes CDR1 TSWWSYY and CDR2 QGS. The CDR3 reads CALGELYIPRRVITDRLIF. CDR3 sequence (DNA): TGTGCTCTTGGGGAACTATACATTCCCCGGAGGGTAATCACCGATAGACTCATCTTT.

As regards this clone: A far larger clone is off by one base, so a read error is likely. Different DNA sequences within this sample yield the same CDR3. V usage is TRDV1 and J usage is TRDJ1, with TRDD2 matching 9 bases. Germline V CDR1 and CDR2: TSWWSYY, QGS. This CDR3 contains 21 residues. CDR3 residues: CALGRPRDPSYAVHSLSKLIF. Here the CDR3 DNA reads TGTGCTCTTGGGCGGCCCCGGGACCCTTCCTACGCAGTGCACAGCCTGAGTAAACTAATCTTT.

This clone was detected a few times. For this DNA, TCRdb reports the protein of a much larger clone, which diverges at residue 17, most likely from a read error; the protein presented here is translated directly from the DNA. The chain uses TRDV1 and TRDJ1; tentative D call: TRDD3 (6 bases). CDR1 and CDR2 (germline): TSWWSYY, QGS. CDR3 length: 18 residues. Here the CDR3 reads CALGEPQWGVPYTDKLTF. CDR3 sequence (DNA): TGTGCTCTTGGGGAACCCCAATGGGGGGTACCCTACACCGATAAACTCACCTTT.

For this clone: This DNA translates differently at residue 13 from the TCRdb protein, which is that of a much larger clone; a read error is likely, and the protein shown is the DNA's own translation. The genes are TRDV1 and TRDJ1; weak D call: TRDD2 (9 bases). V was shortened by 5 bases and J by 1 base, with 26 bases between the two germline ends. The germline CDR1 and CDR2 sequences are TSWWSYY and QGS. This CDR3 region has 19 residues. CDR3 amino acids: CALGTWPSYLGDATDKLIF. For the CDR3, the DNA is TGTGCTCTTGGGACGTGGCCTTCCTACTTGGGGGATGCCACCGATAAACTCATCTTT.

Turning to this clone: The protein held in TCRdb is that of a much larger clone and does not match this DNA's translation at residue 8, likely because of a read error; the protein shown is translated from the DNA. The sample contains more than one DNA sequence encoding this CDR3. The rearrangement joins TRDV1 to TRDJ1, with a weak D call TRDD3 (5 bases). This CDR3 comprises 19 residues. Germline loops: CDR1 TSWWSYY, CDR2 QGS. The CDR3 region has the DNA TGCGCTCTTGGGGAACTATACGTTCCCCGGAGGGTAATCACCGATAAACTCATCTTT. It is translated as CALGELYVPRRVITDKLIF.

This clone came up a few times. A read error is the likely source, as a far larger clone sits one nucleotide away. Other nucleotide sequences in the sample specify the same CDR3. The V and J genes are TRDV2 and TRDJ1, with D possibly matching TRDD3 (6 bases). The germline CDR1 and CDR2 sequences are GEAIGNYY and EKD. CDR3 length: 23 amino acids. In DNA form, the CDR3 reads TGTGCCTGTGACACCGTGGAGTCACTGCGGGATAAAGAGGGATCCCTCTCTACCGATAAACTCATCTTC. Amino acids: CACDTVESLRDKEGSLSTDKLIF.

The V gene is TRDV2, the J gene TRDJ3, with 9 positions matching TRDD3. The germline V gene encodes CDR1 GEAIGNYY and CDR2 EKD. The CDR3 is made up of 22 amino acids. Trimming took 3 bases from V and 0 from J; bases not matched to a gene: 17. In DNA form, the CDR3 reads TGTGCCTGTGACGGACTACTGGGGGAAAAGGGCAAAAGCTCCTGGGACACCCGACAGATGTTTTTC. It encodes CACDGLLGEKGKSSWDTRQMFF.

The chain recombines TRDV2 with TRDJ1; 7 bases map to TRDD3. Trimming at V came to 3 bases and at J to 4 bases, leaving 7 bases not matched to a gene. The CDR3 is 14 residues long. Germline loops: CDR1 GEAIGNYY, CDR2 EKD. CDR3 nucleotides: TGTGCCTGTGACTCCGTACTGGGGAGCGATAAACTCATCTTT. Encoded protein: CACDSVLGSDKLIF.

There are a few counts of this clone. The protein TCRdb lists belongs to a much larger clone and differs from this DNA's translation at residue 15, which points to a read error; the protein shown is made from the DNA. The V call is TRDV1, the J call TRDJ1; TRDD2 might be the D (6 bases). Germline V gene lookup returns CDR1 TSWWSYY and CDR2 QGS. Trimming cost V 8 bases and J 7 bases, with 47 bases left between them. This CDR3 spans 23 amino acids. In DNA form, the CDR3 reads TGTGCTCTTTTAATAGACCAGGCCTTCCGACTAAGATTACTGAGGCCGAACTCCCCTAAACTCATCTTT. This gives the protein CALLIDQAFRLRLLRPNSPKLIF.

This clone has only a few counts. The V gene is TRDV2, the J gene TRDJ1; 11 positions match TRDD3. This CDR3 region has 18 residues. Germline CDR1 reads GEAIGNYY; CDR2 reads EKD. J lost 1 base, V lost 1 base, and 10 bases had no gene match. The CDR3 nucleotides read TGTGCCTGTGACACGTTGGGGGATACGCGTCAGACCACCGATAAACTCATCTTT. As protein: CACDTLGDTRQTTDKLIF.

In this sample, this clone turned up a few times. The protein given by TCRdb reflects a much larger clone and differs at residue 5 from this DNA's translation, likely from a read error; the protein shown is the DNA's translation. The rearrangement uses TRDV2 and TRDJ3, with TRDD3 identical over 7 bases. The V segment lost 3 bases and the J segment 0 bases; nucleotides outside the gene matches: 19. This CDR3 is 22 amino acids long. Germline CDR1 and CDR2: GEAIGNYY and EKD. The CDR3 DNA follows: TGTGCCTGTGACGCCGGTTTGGGTCCCCACTGGGGAAGCTCCTGGGACACCCGACAGATGTTTTTC. This encodes CACDAGLGPHWGSSWDTRQMFF.

This clone came up a few times. A read error likely explains this, since a far larger clone differs by one base. The identical CDR3 is also encoded by other nucleotide sequences in the sample. The rearrangement links TRDV1 to TRDJ1, with 10 bases that match TRDD3. CDR3 length: 21 residues. Germline V gene lookup returns CDR1 TSWWSYY and CDR2 QGS. CDR3 amino acids: CALGGAFPFTGGLTYTDKLIF. The CDR3 DNA is TGTGCTCTTGGGGGGGCCTTCCCCTTTACTGGGGGATTAACGTACACCGACAAACTCATCTTT.

In regard to this clone: This is likely an artifact of a read error, given a far larger clone one base away. The same CDR3 arises from other DNA sequences in this sample as well. The rearrangement joins TRDV1 to TRDJ2; 7 bases map to TRDD3. The CDR3 length is 18 residues. J lost 9 bases, V lost 3 bases, and 19 bases had no gene match. Germline loops: CDR1 TSWWSYY, CDR2 QGS. The CDR3 reads CALGDLSLTGDTSSQLFF. The CDR3 DNA sequence: TGTGCTCTTGGGGATCTTAGTCTTACTGGGGACACTTCATCACAACTCTTCTTT.

This clone was picked up a small number of times. TCRdb attributes to this sequence the protein of a much larger clone, which differs from the DNA translation at residue 12; a read error is likely, and the protein displayed is translated from the DNA. This chain links TRAV38-2/DV8 with TRDJ1; 9 positions agree with TRDD2. This CDR3 spans 19 amino acids. V trimming: 1 base; J trimming: 5 bases; junction bases outside the gene matches: 18. Germline assignment: CDR1 TSESDYY and CDR2 QEAYKQQN. CDR3 nucleotide sequence: TGTGCTTATAGGAGCCCACAGGCCTTCCTACGTAATAGTATAGATAAACTCATCTTT. Translating gives CAYRSPQAFLRNSIDKLIF.

A remark on this clone: TCRdb's entry gives the protein of a much larger clone, which mismatches this DNA's translation at residue 19, likely from a read error; the protein reported here is translated from the DNA. The chain recombines TRDV1 with TRDJ1; TRDD3 matches at 11 bases. The CDR3 loop spans 22 amino acids. From germline, CDR1 is TSWWSYY and CDR2 QGS. The CDR3 DNA reads TGTGCTCTTGGGGAACAGTTCCCCCTCTGGGGGATACAGGGTGAGCGCACCGATGAACTCATCTTT. This encodes CALGEQFPLWGIQGERTDELIF.

This clone was counted between two and nine times. This DNA's translation and the protein TCRdb lists, from a much larger clone, do not match at residue 2, likely due to a read error; the protein shown is translated from the DNA. The J gene is TRDJ1, the V gene TRDV2; 13 bases are shared with TRDD3. The germline gives CDR1 GEAIGNYY, CDR2 EKD. There are 20 residues in the CDR3. CDR3 sequence: CSCDLLGDTRRRNWSDKLIF. In DNA, the CDR3 is TGTTCCTGTGACCTACTGGGGGATACGCGAAGGAGAAACTGGTCCGATAAACTCATCTTT.

This clone was counted a few times. The chain uses TRDV2 and TRDJ3; 12 bases align to TRDD3. This CDR3 has 22 amino acids. CDR1 and CDR2 (germline): GEAIGNYY, EKD. Germline trimming cut 1 base from V and 0 bases from J; bases unmatched to any gene: 12. The CDR3 DNA reads as TGTGCCTGTGACACAGTACTGGGGGATACTATCCCCAGCTCCTGGGACACCCGACAGATGTTTTTC. Its translation: CACDTVLGDTIPSSWDTRQMFF.

Sample share makes this clone medium-sized. A far larger clone is only one base removed, so a read error is likely. The chain couples TRDV2 to TRDJ1; 13 bases are shared with TRDD3. Germline V gene lookup returns CDR1 GEAIGNYY and CDR2 EKD. The CDR3 is 20 amino acids. The V gene end was trimmed by 5 bases and the J gene end by 3 bases; junction bases not matched to a gene: 20. The CDR3 coding sequence is TGTGCCTGTGGCCTACTGGGGGATACGCGAAGGAGAAACTGGTCCGATAAACTCATCTTT. Its translation is CACGLLGDTRRRNWSDKLIF.

In its sample, this clone was seen a few times. Translating this DNA gives a protein that differs at residue 3 from the TCRdb one, which belongs to a much larger clone; a read error is likely, and the protein shown is this translation. The rearrangement joins TRDV1 to TRDJ1, with 11 bases aligning to TRDD3. The junction had 12 bases not matched to a gene; V was cut back by 10 bases and J by 2 bases. This CDR3 comprises 16 residues. Germline V gene lookup returns CDR1 TSWWSYY and CDR2 QGS. This CDR3 reads CAPGRYWGIDTDKLIF. In DNA form, the CDR3 reads TGTGCTCCTGGCCGCTACTGGGGGATAGATACCGATAAACTCATCTTT.

A word on this clone: Given a far larger clone just one base away, this is likely a sequencing read error. Other DNA sequences in this specimen translate into the identical CDR3. The rearrangement uses TRDV2 and TRDJ3; D gene unclear. CDR3 size: 16 residues. Trimming removed 7 bases at V and 1 base at J, with 13 bases between. Germline V lookup: CDR1 GEAIGNYY, CDR2 EKD. The CDR3: CACDARLSWDTRQMFF. For the CDR3, the DNA is TGTGCCTGCGACGCCAGACTATCCTGGGACACCCGACAGATGTTTTTC.

In its sample, this clone was seen a few times. J is TRDJ3 and V is TRDV2, with 8 nucleotides matching TRDD3. J gave up 0 bases and V 1 base, and 10 bases lay outside the gene matches. This CDR3 contains 20 residues. Looked up from germline, CDR1 is GEAIGNYY and CDR2 is EKD. Written as DNA, the CDR3 is TGTGCCTGTGACACGTCCTGGGGGAGCGGAAGCTCCTGGGACACCCGACAGATGTTTTTC. This codes for CACDTSWGSGSSWDTRQMFF.

Details on this clone: TCRdb shows a much larger clone's protein in place of this DNA's translation, and the two differ at residue 14, likely through a read error; the protein shown is translated from the DNA. The V call is TRDV2, the J call TRDJ3; 7 nucleotides match TRDD3. The trim removed 0 bases at V and 3 bases at J, leaving 19 bases unmatched. This CDR3 region has 22 residues. Germline V lookup: CDR1 GEAIGNYY, CDR2 EKD. CDR3 DNA: TGTGCCTGTGACACCGCCTGGGGGTCCGACGACCCGGAATTCTGGGACACCCGACAGATGTTTTTC. Protein product: CACDTAWGSDDPEFWDTRQMFF.